This TCR beta chain comes out of a study of vaccination and CD4 T cells after COVID-19. Turning to the study itself: The convalescent population consisted of six males and four females, two of whom were of Hispanic ethnicity. As their vaccination, participants received two doses of either BNT162b2 or mRNA-1273 vaccine. From HCoV-229E, HCoV-OC43, HCoV-NL63 and SARS-CoV-2, overlapping spike peptides were used to stimulate the cells.

Points on this clonotype: Its specificity is unknown.

The Oncomine TCR Beta short-read assay sequenced DNA from cultured CD4+ T cells. TCRdb redid the calling of the PCR reads with MiXCR, one entry per CDR3 protein. The table lists approximately 12,000 distinct CDR3 sequences, roughly 44% of them singletons, with over 15% in the top ten. Notes on the study in general: Analysis covered relatively few convalescent patients and lacked any early post-infection timepoints.

The germline CDR1 and CDR2 sequences are SGHTA and FQGTGA. The CDR3 length is 15 residues. V dropped 5 bases and J dropped 5 bases, with 15 bases sitting between them. The treatment: roughly 11-day PBMC culture with coronavirus spike peptide pools or control peptides (ViraFEST assay). The sequence came from a human donor who had recovered from COVID-19. Sequences were obtained from CD4+ T cells from blood, cultured in vitro. V is TRBV7-3 and J is TRBJ2-2; weak D call: TRBD1 (5 bases). CDR3 sequence: CASSPSSRATGELFF. For the CDR3, the DNA is TGTGCCAGCAGCCCAAGTTCCAGGGCGACCGGGGAGCTGTTTTTT.